This T cell receptor beta chain is from a study of shared clonotypes between healthy human individuals. Study overall: Participating donors consisted of a couple of women and a few men aged 18 to 49. There were three CD4 naive, three CD4 memory, two CD8 naive and one CD8 memory plates per donor. Notes on the study in general: Four donors shared about 4.8% of their naive CD4 clonotypes.

Points on this clone: The antigen remains unidentified.

Per the authors' pipeline: Filtering differed, since immunoSEQ gave only junction sequences and no quality scores. Method: immunoSEQ multiplex PCR; TCRdb's copy keeps in-frame clones and lacks some. The DNA was the basis for D and trimming; V, J and clone size are from that table. The sample carries some 580,000 clones, approximately 97% recorded once. Germline loops: CDR1 KGHSH, CDR2 LQKENI. Trimming at V came to 3 bases and at J to 5 bases, leaving 4 bases not matched to a gene. The CDR3 extends over 15 amino acids. The TCR comes from a woman aged 25 to 39 in good health. This chain links TRBV18 with TRBJ1-5, with 10 nucleotides matching TRBD1. The sequencing sample was made of naive CD4+ T cells sorted from blood. Subset defined: CD45RA+ positively selected. CDR3 in DNA: TGTGCCAGCTCACCGACAGGGGGCTCGGATCAGCCCCAGCATTTT. The encoded protein is CASSPTGGSDQPQHF.